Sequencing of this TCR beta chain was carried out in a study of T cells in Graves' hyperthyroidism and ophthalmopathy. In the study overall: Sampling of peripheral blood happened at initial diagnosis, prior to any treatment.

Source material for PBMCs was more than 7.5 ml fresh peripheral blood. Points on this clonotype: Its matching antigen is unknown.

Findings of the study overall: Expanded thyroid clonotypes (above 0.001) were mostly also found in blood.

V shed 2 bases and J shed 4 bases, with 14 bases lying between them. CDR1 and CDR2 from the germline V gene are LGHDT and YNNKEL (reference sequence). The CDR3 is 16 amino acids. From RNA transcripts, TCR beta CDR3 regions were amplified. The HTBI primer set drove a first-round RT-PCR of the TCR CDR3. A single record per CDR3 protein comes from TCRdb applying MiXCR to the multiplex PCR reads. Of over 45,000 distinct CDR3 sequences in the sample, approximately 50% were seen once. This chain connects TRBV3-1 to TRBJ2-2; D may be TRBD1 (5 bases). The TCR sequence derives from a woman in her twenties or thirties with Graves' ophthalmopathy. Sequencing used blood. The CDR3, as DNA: TGTGCCAGCAGCCAAAGGGGAAATCTCGCCACCGGGGAGCTGTTTTTT. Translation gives CASSQRGNLATGELFF.